The 27 T cell receptor beta chains listed next were all sequenced from one sample in a study of a mutant IDH1 vaccine in newly diagnosed glioma. The repertoire was sequenced with immunoSEQ multiplex PCR; TCRdb's copy has only in-frame clones and lacks some. The repertoire includes about 32,000 clones, over 75% of them detected once, and roughly 20% sits in the top ten. Time point here: baseline, week 1 (first vaccination visit). The treatment here: pre-vaccination baseline after standard-of-care therapy. This specimen was PBMCs, taken from a glioma patient treated with radiotherapy, temozolomide or both. The receptor source for this set is a man between 25 and 39 years old with glioma.

The rearrangement joins TRBV4-2 to TRBJ2-3, with TRBD2 matching over 7 bases. Looked up from germline, CDR1 is LGHNA and CDR2 is YNFKEQ. The trim removed 6 bases at V and 0 bases at J, leaving 6 bases unmatched. CDR3 length: 15 residues. In nucleotides, the CDR3 is TGTGCCAGCAGGGTTAGCGGGTCTAGCACAGATACGCAGTATTTT. Its translation is CASRVSGSSTDTQYF.

This chain joins TRBV5-6 and TRBJ2-1; tentative D call: TRBD1 (5 bases). From germline, CDR1 is SGHDT and CDR2 YYEEEE. The V and J ends lost 3 bases and 5 bases respectively, with 6 bases between them. The CDR3 loop spans 12 amino acids. DNA for the CDR3: TGTGCCAGCAGCTGGACAAACAATGAGCAGTTCTTC. It translates to CASSWTNNEQFF.

The rearrangement uses TRBV30 and TRBJ2-3; the match to TRBD2 covers 8 bases. V dropped 2 bases and J dropped 4; count of bases not matched to a gene: 5. Germline CDR1 is GTSNPN and CDR2 is SVGIG (reference sequence). The CDR3 has 14 residues. As DNA, the CDR3 is TGTGCCTGGAGTACGAGCGGGAGCGCAGATACGCAGTATTTT. Translating it yields CAWSTSGSADTQYF.

This rearrangement joins TRBV9 to TRBJ2-1, with D maybe TRBD1 (6 bases). V dropped 1 base and J dropped 10 bases, with 12 bases sitting between them. From germline, CDR1 is SGDLS and CDR2 YYNGEE. The CDR3 has 13 residues. CDR3 in amino acids: CASSVQGGTEQFF. CDR3 in DNA: TGTGCCAGCAGCGTACAAGGGGGAACCGAGCAGTTCTTC.

A few counts support this clone. The V call is TRBV29-1, the J call TRBJ1-4, with 7 bases identical to TRBD1. The CDR3 length is 13 residues. Looked up from germline, CDR1 is SQVTM and CDR2 is ANQGSEA. The ends lost 6 bases at V and 6 bases at J; junction bases unmatched: 7. CDR3 loop: CSVSTGRDEKLFF. The CDR3 bases are TGCAGCGTCTCGACAGGGCGAGATGAAAAACTGTTTTTT.

This clone has a single count. V usage is TRBV5-6 and J usage is TRBJ2-1; D ambiguous. The CDR3 runs to 13 residues. V lost 4 bases, J lost 5 bases, and 10 bases lay in between. The germline CDR1 and CDR2 sequences are SGHDT and YYEEEE. This CDR3 is CASSPERNNEQFF. As DNA, the CDR3 is TGTGCCAGCAGCCCGGAACGAAACAATGAGCAGTTCTTC. Full variable domain (outside the CDR3, taken from reference TRBV5-6 and TRBJ2-1): DAGVTQSPTHLIKTRGQQVTLRCSPKSGHDTVSWYQQALGQGPQFIFQYYEEEERQRGNFPDRFSGHQFPNYSSELNVNALLLGDSALYLCASSPERNNEQFFGPGTRLTVL.

V usage is TRBV9 and J usage is TRBJ2-1, with D possibly TRBD2 on 5 matching bases. V dropped 0 bases and J dropped 10 bases, with 11 bases sitting between them. Germline CDR1 reads SGDLS; CDR2 reads YYNGEE. This CDR3 contains 13 residues. In DNA form, the CDR3 reads TGTGCCAGCAGCGTAGTGGGCGGACTGGAGCAGTTCTTC. It codes for CASSVVGGLEQFF.

The genes are TRBV9 and TRBJ2-7, with 7 nucleotides matching TRBD1. CDR3 length: 18 residues. Germline values: CDR1 SGDLS, CDR2 YYNGEE. The V and J ends lost 4 bases and 4 bases, in that order; junction bases with no gene match: 20. The CDR3 DNA reads TGTGCCAGCAGCATTAGTGAGACAGGGAGTATAGCTCGATACGAGCAGTACTTC. It specifies CASSISETGSIARYEQYF.

This clone was detected only a few times. V usage is TRBV5-1 and J usage is TRBJ2-7; 10 bases line up with TRBD1. This CDR3 comprises 15 residues. Looked up from germline, CDR1 is SGHRS and CDR2 is YFSETQ. Trimming at V came to 3 bases and at J to 4 bases, leaving 7 bases not matched to a gene. Here the CDR3 reads CASSWETGGRYEQYF. The CDR3 DNA reads as TGCGCCAGCAGCTGGGAGACAGGGGGCAGGTACGAGCAGTACTTC.

This rearrangement joins TRBV5-5 to TRBJ1-2; D gene ambiguous. Germline CDR1 SGHKS, CDR2 YYEKEE (reference sequence). The CDR3 totals 13 residues. Trimming shortened V by 4 bases and J by 2 bases, and 9 bases separated the two germline ends. The CDR3 spells CASSPGGNYGYTF. CDR3 DNA: TGTGCCAGCAGCCCGGGTGGGAACTATGGCTACACCTTC.

The J gene is TRBJ1-2, the V gene TRBV28; D is unclear. The CDR3 totals 12 residues. CDR1 is MDHEN and CDR2 is SYDVKM in the germline V gene. The ends were cut back, 5 bases at V and 1 base at J, with 5 bases in the middle. CDR3 in DNA: TGTGCCAGCAGTGCCAATAACTATGGCTACACCTTC. As protein: CASSANNYGYTF.

The chain uses TRBV6-5 and TRBJ2-6, with 8 bases matching TRBD1. Germline loops: CDR1 MNHEY, CDR2 SVGAGI. V was clipped by 6 bases and J by 5 bases; unmatched bases: 6. The CDR3 is 15 amino acids. CDR3: CASSRQGLRANVLTF. The CDR3 DNA follows: TGTGCCAGCAGCCGACAGGGGCTGAGGGCCAACGTCCTGACTTTC.

V usage is TRBV5-1 and J usage is TRBJ2-1; TRBD2 matches at 8 bases. The CDR3 contains 16 residues. Trimming took 5 bases from V and 6 from J; bases not matched to a gene: 13. CDR1 SGHRS and CDR2 YFSETQ come from the germline V gene. The CDR3 protein is CASRVTAGVVSNEQFF. CDR3 sequence (DNA): TGCGCCAGCAGAGTCACAGCGGGAGTAGTTAGCAATGAGCAGTTCTTC.

The J gene is TRBJ1-1, the V gene TRBV9; TRBD1 matches at 8 bases. Trimming took 0 bases from V and 6 from J; bases not matched to a gene: 10. CDR3 length equals 16 residues. CDR1 is SGDLS, CDR2 YYNGEE, per germline. CDR3 nucleotides: TGTGCCAGCAGCGTAGGCTTGGCAGGGGGCCTGGCTGAAGCTTTCTTT. Its protein product is CASSVGLAGGLAEAFF.

V gene TRBV5-1 combines with J gene TRBJ2-3, with 11 bases identical to TRBD2. Per germline, CDR1 SGHRS and CDR2 YFSETQ. The V segment lost 4 bases and the J segment 14 bases; nucleotides outside the gene matches: 3. CDR3 length: 11 amino acids. The CDR3 bases are TGCGCCAGCAGCGAGGGACTAGCGGCGTATTTT. It is translated as CASSEGLAAYF. The full variable domain, rest sourced from reference TRBV5-1 and TRBJ2-3, is KAGVTQTPRYLIKTRGQQVTLSCSPISGHRSVSWYQQTPGQGLQFLFEYFSETQRNKGNFPGRFSGRQFSNSRSEMNVSTLELGDSALYLCASSEGLAAYFGPGTRLTVL.

This clone was found once. The chain is built from TRBV5-1 and TRBJ1-2; TRBD1 might be the D (5 bases). The length of the CDR3 is 14 residues. Trimming removed 3 bases from V and 4 bases from J, with 13 bases in between. Germline-derived CDR1 and CDR2 are SGHRS and YFSETQ. CDR3 region: CASSSQGLSYGYTF. The CDR3 bases are TGCGCCAGCAGCTCCCAGGGATTGAGCTATGGCTACACCTTC.

The CDR3 DNA sequence: TGCAGCGCCTCAGGGCCTAGCGGGGGGTCCTCCTACGAGCAGTACTTC. Protein product: CSASGPSGGSSYEQYF. The gene calls are TRBV29-1 and TRBJ2-5; 11 nucleotides line up with TRBD2. The last part of the DNA fits TRBJ2-7 better; the J call may be wrong. The CDR3 is made up of 16 amino acids. Germline-derived CDR1 and CDR2 are SQVTM and ANQGSEA.

A single count supports this clone. This chain connects TRBV6-5 to TRBJ1-1, with 7 bases matching TRBD1. Trimming removed 2 bases from V and 2 bases from J; junction bases left unmatched: 5. The CDR3 extends over 15 amino acids. CDR1 MNHEY and CDR2 SVGAGI come from the germline V gene. Here the CDR3 DNA reads TGTGCCAGCAGTTACAGACAGGGAGGTAACACTGAAGCTTTCTTT. This translates into CASSYRQGGNTEAFF.

This chain links TRBV12-5 with TRBJ1-1; D possibly corresponds to TRBD1 (6 bases). The CDR3 extends over 14 amino acids. Germline CDR1 is LGHNT and CDR2 is FRNRAP. The V gene lost 2 bases and the J gene lost 1 base, with 8 bases spanning the gap. Here the CDR3 DNA reads TGTGCTAGTGGTTTGTCACAGGGGAACACTGAAGCTTTCTTT. It is translated as CASGLSQGNTEAFF.

The rearrangement uses TRBV6-5 and TRBJ1-3; 7 bases fit TRBD1. The CDR3 length is 15 residues. Germline lookup yields CDR1 MNHEY and CDR2 SVGAGI. The V and J ends lost 7 bases and 4 bases, in that order; junction bases with no gene match: 10. The CDR3 DNA sequence: TGTGCCAGCAAGAGAGGGGGCCAGGGGGGAAACACCATATATTTT. Translating it yields CASKRGGQGGNTIYF.

This clone was observed a single time. The chain carries TRBV5-1 and TRBJ2-7, with a possible D match to TRBD1 (5 bases). From germline, CDR1 is SGHRS and CDR2 YFSETQ. The CDR3 spans 15 residues. Trimming removed 6 bases from V and 0 bases from J, with 16 bases in between. The CDR3, as DNA: TGCGCCAGCACCCAACAGGCCTTCAGCTCCTACGAGCAGTACTTC. Its protein is CASTQQAFSSYEQYF.

This chain joins TRBV7-9 and TRBJ1-2, with TRBD1 as a possible D gene (5 bases). CDR1 is SEHNR and CDR2 is FQNEAQ in the germline V gene (reference sequence). This CDR3 comprises 16 residues. The V and J ends lost 3 bases and 0 bases respectively, with 14 bases between them. CDR3 in DNA: TGTGCCAGCAGCTTCCTAGACAGTCGAGCTAACTATGGCTACACCTTC. Encoded protein: CASSFLDSRANYGYTF.

The V call is TRBV9, the J call TRBJ1-2; the match to TRBD1 covers 7 bases. The germline V gene encodes CDR1 SGDLS and CDR2 YYNGEE. Losses at the gene ends were 3 bases for V and 10 bases for J; bases not matched to a gene: 12. The CDR3 is made up of 14 amino acids. The CDR3 is CASSASSTGTYYTF. CDR3 bases: TGTGCCAGCAGCGCCTCATCGACAGGGACTTACTACACCTTC.

This chain links TRBV27 with TRBJ2-5; no firm D call. Germline CDR1 is MNHEY and CDR2 is SMNVEV (reference sequence). Trimming removed 3 bases at V and 4 bases at J, with 12 bases between. This CDR3 is built from 14 residues. The CDR3, as DNA: TGTGCCAGCAGTTTTTTGTCAGGTCGAGAGACCCAGTACTTC. It is translated as CASSFLSGRETQYF.

The V call is TRBV7-9, the J call TRBJ2-7; 10 bases line up with TRBD1. CDR3 length: 16 amino acids. Losses at the gene ends were 5 bases for V and 2 bases for J; bases not matched to a gene: 9. Germline CDR1 and CDR2: SEHNR and FQNEAQ (reference sequence). CDR3 in amino acids: CASSRPRDRGTYEQYF. The CDR3 bases are TGTGCCAGCAGCCGTCCCCGGGACAGGGGCACCTACGAGCAGTACTTC.

The chain is built from TRBV7-9 and TRBJ2-3; D gene uncertain. V shed 3 bases and J shed 5 bases, with 6 bases lying between them. The CDR3 covers 12 residues. Germline values: CDR1 SEHNR, CDR2 FQNEAQ (reference sequence). This CDR3 is CASSLYLDTQYF. The CDR3 coding sequence is TGTGCCAGCAGCTTGTATCTAGATACGCAGTATTTT.

This clone was counted a single time. The CDR3 loop reads CASSLGPQSSYEQYF. As DNA, the CDR3 is TGTGCCAGCAGCTTAGGCCCCCAAAGCTCCTACGAGCAGTACTTC. The chain combines TRBV11-3 with TRBJ2-7; D not certain. Germline V gene sequence: CDR1 SGHNT, CDR2 YENEEA. Trimming shortened V by 1 base and J by 0 bases, and 10 bases separated the two germline ends. The CDR3 spans 15 residues.